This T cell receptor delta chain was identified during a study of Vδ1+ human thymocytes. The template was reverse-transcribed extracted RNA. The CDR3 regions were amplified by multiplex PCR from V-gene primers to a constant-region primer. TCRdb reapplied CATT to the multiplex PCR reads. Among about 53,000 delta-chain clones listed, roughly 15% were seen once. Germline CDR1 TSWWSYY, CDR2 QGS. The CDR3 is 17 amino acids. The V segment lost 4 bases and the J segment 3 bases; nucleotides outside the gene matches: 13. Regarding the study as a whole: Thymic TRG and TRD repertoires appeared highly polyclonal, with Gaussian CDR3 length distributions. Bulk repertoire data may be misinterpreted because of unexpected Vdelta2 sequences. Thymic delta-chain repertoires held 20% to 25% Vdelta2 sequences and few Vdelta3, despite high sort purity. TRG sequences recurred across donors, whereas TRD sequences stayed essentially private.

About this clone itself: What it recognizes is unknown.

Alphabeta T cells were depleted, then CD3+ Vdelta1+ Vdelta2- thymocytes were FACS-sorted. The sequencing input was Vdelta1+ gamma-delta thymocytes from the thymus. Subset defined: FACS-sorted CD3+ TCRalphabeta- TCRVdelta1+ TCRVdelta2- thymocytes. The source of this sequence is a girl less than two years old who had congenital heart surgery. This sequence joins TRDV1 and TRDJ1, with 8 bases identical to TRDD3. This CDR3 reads CALGASYIGGSADKLIF. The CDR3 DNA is TGTGCTCTTGGGGCCTCGTACATTGGGGGATCGGCCGATAAACTCATCTTT.